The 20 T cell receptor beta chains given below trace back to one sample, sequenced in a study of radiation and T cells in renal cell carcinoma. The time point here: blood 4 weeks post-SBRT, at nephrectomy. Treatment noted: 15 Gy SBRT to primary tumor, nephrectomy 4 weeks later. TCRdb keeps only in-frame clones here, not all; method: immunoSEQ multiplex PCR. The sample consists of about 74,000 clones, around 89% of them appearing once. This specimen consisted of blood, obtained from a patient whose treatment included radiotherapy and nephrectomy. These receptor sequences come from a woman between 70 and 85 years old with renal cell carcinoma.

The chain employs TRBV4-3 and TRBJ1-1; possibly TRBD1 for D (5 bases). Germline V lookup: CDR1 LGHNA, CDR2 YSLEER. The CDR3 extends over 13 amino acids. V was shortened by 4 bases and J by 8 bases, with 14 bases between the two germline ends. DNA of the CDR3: TGCGCCAGCAGCCTGAAAGAAGGGACCGAAGCTTTCTTT. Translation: CASSLKEGTEAFF.

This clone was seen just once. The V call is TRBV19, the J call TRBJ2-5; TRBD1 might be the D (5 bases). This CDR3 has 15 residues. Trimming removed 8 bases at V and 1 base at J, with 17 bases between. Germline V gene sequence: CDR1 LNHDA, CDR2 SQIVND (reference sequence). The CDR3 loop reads CASRAGWGGQETQYF. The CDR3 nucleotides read TGTGCCAGTCGCGCAGGGTGGGGTGGCCAAGAGACCCAGTACTTC. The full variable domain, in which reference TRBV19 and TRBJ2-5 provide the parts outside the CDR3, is DGGITQSPKYLFRKEGQNVTLSCEQNLNHDAMYWYRQDPGQGLRLIYYSQIVNDFQKGDIAEGYSVSREKKESFPLTVTSAQKNPTAFYLCASRAGWGGQETQYFGPGTRLLVL.

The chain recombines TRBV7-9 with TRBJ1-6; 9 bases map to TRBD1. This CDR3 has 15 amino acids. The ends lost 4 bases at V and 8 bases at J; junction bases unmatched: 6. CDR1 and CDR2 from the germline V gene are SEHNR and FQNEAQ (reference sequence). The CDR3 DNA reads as TGTGCCAGCAGCTCTCTGGACAGGGGATATTCACCCCTCCACTTT. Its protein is CASSSLDRGYSPLHF.

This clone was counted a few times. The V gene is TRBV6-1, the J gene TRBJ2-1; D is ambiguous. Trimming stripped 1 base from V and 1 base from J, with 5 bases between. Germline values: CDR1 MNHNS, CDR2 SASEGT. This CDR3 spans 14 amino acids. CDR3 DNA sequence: TGTGCCAGCAGTGAAGGCAGGTCCTACAATGAGCAGTTCTTC. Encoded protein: CASSEGRSYNEQFF.

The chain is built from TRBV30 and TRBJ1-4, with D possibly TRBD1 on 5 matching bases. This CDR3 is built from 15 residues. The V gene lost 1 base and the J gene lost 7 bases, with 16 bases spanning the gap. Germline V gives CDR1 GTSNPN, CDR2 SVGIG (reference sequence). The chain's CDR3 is CAWSGTGTWGEKLFF. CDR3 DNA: TGTGCCTGGAGTGGCACCGGGACCTGGGGTGAAAAACTGTTTTTT.

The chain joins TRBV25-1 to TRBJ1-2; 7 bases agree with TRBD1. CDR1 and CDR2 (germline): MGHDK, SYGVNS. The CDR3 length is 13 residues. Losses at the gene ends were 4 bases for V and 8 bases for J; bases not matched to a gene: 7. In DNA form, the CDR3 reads TGTGCCAGCAGTGTAACAGGGGTGGGCGGCTACACCTTC. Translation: CASSVTGVGGYTF.

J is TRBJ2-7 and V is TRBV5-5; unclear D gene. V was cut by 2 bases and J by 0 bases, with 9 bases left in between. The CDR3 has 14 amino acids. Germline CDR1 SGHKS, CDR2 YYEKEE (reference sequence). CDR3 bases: TGTGCCAGCAGCTTCCACGGGCGCTCCTACGAGCAGTACTTC. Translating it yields CASSFHGRSYEQYF.

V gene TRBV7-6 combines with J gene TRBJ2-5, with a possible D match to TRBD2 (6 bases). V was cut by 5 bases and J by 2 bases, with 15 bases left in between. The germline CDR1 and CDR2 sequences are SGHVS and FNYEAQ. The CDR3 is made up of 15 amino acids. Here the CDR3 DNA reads TGTGCCAGCAGCCCATTGACTAGAGGACAAGAGACCCAGTACTTC. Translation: CASSPLTRGQETQYF.

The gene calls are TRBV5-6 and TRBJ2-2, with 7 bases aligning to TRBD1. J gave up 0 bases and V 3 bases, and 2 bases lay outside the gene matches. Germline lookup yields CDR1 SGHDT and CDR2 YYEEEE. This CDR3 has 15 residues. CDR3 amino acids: CASSWGQTNTGELFF. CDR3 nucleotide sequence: TGTGCCAGCAGCTGGGGACAGACGAACACCGGGGAGCTGTTTTTT.

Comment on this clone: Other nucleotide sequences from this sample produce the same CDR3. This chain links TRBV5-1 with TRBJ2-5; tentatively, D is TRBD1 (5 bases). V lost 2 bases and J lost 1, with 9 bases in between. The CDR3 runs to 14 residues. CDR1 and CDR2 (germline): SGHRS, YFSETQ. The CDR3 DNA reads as TGCGCCAGCAGCTTTCAGGGCGCCCAAGAGACCCAGTACTTC. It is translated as CASSFQGAQETQYF.

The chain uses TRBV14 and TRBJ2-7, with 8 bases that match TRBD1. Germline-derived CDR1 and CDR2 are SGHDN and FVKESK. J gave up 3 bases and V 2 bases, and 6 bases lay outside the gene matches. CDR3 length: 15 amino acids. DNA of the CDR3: TGTGCCAGCAGCCAATTTCAGGGGGCCGTCTACGAGCAGTACTTC. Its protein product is CASSQFQGAVYEQYF. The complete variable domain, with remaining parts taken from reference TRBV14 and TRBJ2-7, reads EAGVTQFPSHSVIEKGQTVTLRCDPISGHDNLYWYRRVMGKEIKFLLHFVKESKQDESGMPNNRFLAERTGGTYSTLKVQPAELEDSGVYFCASSQFQGAVYEQYFGPGTRLTVT.

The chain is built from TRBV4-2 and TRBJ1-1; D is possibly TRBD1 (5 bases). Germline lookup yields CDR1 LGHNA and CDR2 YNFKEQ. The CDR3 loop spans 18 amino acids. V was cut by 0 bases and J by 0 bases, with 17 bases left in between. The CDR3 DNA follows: TGTGCCAGCAGCCAAGAGGCTGGGGGGGTGAGAGTGAACACTGAAGCTTTCTTT. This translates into CASSQEAGGVRVNTEAFF.

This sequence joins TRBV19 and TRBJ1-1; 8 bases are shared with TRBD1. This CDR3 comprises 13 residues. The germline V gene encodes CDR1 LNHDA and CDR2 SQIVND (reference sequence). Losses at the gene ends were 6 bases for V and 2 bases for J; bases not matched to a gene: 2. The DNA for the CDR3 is TGTGCCAGTAGCGACAGGGGAAACACTGAAGCTTTCTTT. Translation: CASSDRGNTEAFF.

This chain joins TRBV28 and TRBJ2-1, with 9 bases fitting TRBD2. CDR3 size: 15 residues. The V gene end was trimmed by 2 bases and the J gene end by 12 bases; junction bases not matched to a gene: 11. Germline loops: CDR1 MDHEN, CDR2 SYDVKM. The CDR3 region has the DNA TGTGCCAGCAGTTTACTAGCGGGACCCGAGAGTGGGCAGTTCTTC. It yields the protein CASSLLAGPESGQFF. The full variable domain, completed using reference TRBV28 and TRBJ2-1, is DVKVTQSSRYLVKRTGEKVFLECVQDMDHENMFWYRQDPGLGLRLIYFSYDVKMKEKGDIPEGYSVSREKKERFSLILESASTNQTSMYLCASSLLAGPESGQFFGPGTRLTVL.

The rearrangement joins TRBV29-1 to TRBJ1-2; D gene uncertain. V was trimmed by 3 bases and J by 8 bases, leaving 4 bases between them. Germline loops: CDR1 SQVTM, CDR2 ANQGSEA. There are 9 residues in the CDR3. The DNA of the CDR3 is TGCAGCGTTGACAGAGGCTACACCTTC. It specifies CSVDRGYTF.

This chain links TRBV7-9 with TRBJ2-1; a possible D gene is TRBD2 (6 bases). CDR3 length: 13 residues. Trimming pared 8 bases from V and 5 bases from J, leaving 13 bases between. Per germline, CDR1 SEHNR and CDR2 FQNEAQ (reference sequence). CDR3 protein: CASGTGEHNEQFF. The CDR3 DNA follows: TGTGCCAGCGGGACGGGGGAACACAATGAGCAGTTCTTC. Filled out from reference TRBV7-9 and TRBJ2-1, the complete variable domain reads DTGVSQNPRHKITKRGQNVTFRCDPISEHNRLYWYRQTLGQGPEFLTYFQNEAQLEKSRLLSDRFSAERPKGSFSTLEIQRTEQGDSAMYLCASGTGEHNEQFFGPGTRLTVL.

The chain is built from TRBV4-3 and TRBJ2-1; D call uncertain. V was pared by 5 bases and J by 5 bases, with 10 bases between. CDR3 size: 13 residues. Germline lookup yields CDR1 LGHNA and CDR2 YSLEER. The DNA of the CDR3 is TGCGCCAGCAGCGATGGGTCACACAATGAGCAGTTCTTC. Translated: CASSDGSHNEQFF.

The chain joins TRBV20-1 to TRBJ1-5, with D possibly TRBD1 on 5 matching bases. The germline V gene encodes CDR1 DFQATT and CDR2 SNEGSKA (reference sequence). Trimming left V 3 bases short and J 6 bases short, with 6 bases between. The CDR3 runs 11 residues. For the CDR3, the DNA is TGCAGTGCTAGCGGGGGTCAGCCCCAGCATTTT. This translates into CSASGGQPQHF.

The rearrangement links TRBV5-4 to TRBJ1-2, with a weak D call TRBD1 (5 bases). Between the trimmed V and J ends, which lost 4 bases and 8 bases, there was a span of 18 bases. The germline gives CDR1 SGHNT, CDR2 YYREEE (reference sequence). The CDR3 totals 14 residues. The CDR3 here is CASSRDGGEWGYTF. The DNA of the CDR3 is TGTGCCAGCAGCCGGGACGGCGGGGAATGGGGCTACACCTTC.

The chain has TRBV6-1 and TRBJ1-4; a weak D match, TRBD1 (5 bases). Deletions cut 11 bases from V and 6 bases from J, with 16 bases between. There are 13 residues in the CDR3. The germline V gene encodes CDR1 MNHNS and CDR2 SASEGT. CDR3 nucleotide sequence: TGTGCCTGCACTCGGCGAGGGGATGAAAAACTGTTTTTT. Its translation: CACTRRGDEKLFF.